Listed below are T cell receptor beta chains from one sample, sequenced in a study of T-cell memory formation after mild COVID-19. Each CDR3 protein is one row after TCRdb ran MiXCR on the 5' RACE reads. The table includes 150,000 to 200,000 distinct CDR3 sequences, roughly 15% detected once. The sequenced sample consisted of PBMCs or a T cell subset sorted from them (not recorded which). Receptor source: an adult woman who had mild COVID-19 (a few samples of this study predate the infection). Cell type and time point are not known. The CDR3 runs from the conserved cysteine through the conserved F or W. Each record gives: CDR3 protein, CDR3 DNA, V gene, J gene, clone size, D gene. A D gene is named only where the DNA matches it firmly. A row's size may be missing; if present it is once, few, many or a size class.

CASSFAWPEQYF	TGTGCCAGCAGTTTTGCGTGGCCCGAGCAGTACTTC	TRBV12-3/TRBV12-4	TRBJ2-7	few	-
CASSSHTGVQYF	TGTGCCAGCAGCTCACACACAGGGGTGCAGTACTTC	TRBV7-9	TRBJ2-7	few	TRBD1
CASSLRRGDTQYF	TGCGCCAGCAGCTTGCGTAGGGGAGATACGCAGTATTTT	TRBV5-1	TRBJ2-3	many	-
CSVVPSWQGGETQYF	TGCAGCGTTGTCCCATCTTGGCAGGGGGGAGAGACCCAGTACTTC	TRBV29-1	TRBJ2-5	few	-
CASSPWDRVAGEQYF	TGTGCCAGCTCACCCTGGGACAGGGTAGCCGGCGAGCAGTACTTC	TRBV18	TRBJ2-7	-	TRBD1
CASRDRGRTDTQYF	TGTGCCAGTAGGGACAGGGGGCGGACAGATACGCAGTATTTT	TRBV19	TRBJ2-3	-	TRBD1
CASSLPGLSYEQYF	TGTGCCAGCAGCTTACCGGGACTCTCCTACGAGCAGTACTTC	TRBV7-9	TRBJ2-7	few	-
CASSPGTSPNEQFF	TGTGCCAGCAGTCCCGGGACTAGCCCCAATGAGCAGTTCTTC	TRBV12-3/TRBV12-4	TRBJ2-1	-	TRBD2
CASSAGLFNTGELFF	TGTGCCAGCAGCGCGGGACTATTCAACACCGGGGAGCTGTTTTTT	TRBV12-3/TRBV12-4	TRBJ2-2	many	TRBD2
CASSPEVQTGRNSPLHF	TGTGCCAGCTCACCGGAAGTACAGACAGGGCGGAATTCACCCCTCCACTTT	TRBV18	TRBJ1-6	few	TRBD1
CASSRPGLTEAFF	TGTGCCAGCAGCCGCCCTGGTTTGACTGAAGCTTTCTTT	TRBV11-2	TRBJ1-1	few	-
CAISESLTGTYEQYF	TGTGCCATCAGTGAGTCCCTGACAGGTACCTACGAGCAGTACTTC	TRBV10-3	TRBJ2-7	few	-
CASSLGVDNEQFF	TGTGCCAGCAGCTTGGGGGTTGACAATGAGCAGTTCTTC	TRBV7-3	TRBJ2-1	-	-
CASSQDSLSYNEQFF	TGCGCCAGCAGCCAGGATAGCTTATCTTACAATGAGCAGTTCTTC	TRBV4-3	TRBJ2-1	few	-
CASSEGQLREKLFF	TGTGCCAGCAGTGAGGGACAACTCCGTGAAAAACTGTTTTTT	TRBV25-1	TRBJ1-4	few	-
CASSSMWSGELFF	TGTGCCAGCAGCTCGATGTGGAGCGGGGAGCTGTTTTTT	TRBV6-5	TRBJ2-2	few	-
CATSDGLADAYNEQFF	TGTGCCACATCAGACGGGCTTGCCGACGCCTACAATGAGCAGTTCTTC	TRBV15	TRBJ2-1	few	-
CALMGTGADTQYF	TGTGCCTTGATGGGGACAGGGGCAGATACGCAGTATTTT	TRBV30	TRBJ2-3	-	TRBD1
CASSLERGGGYTF	TGTGCCAGCAGCTTGGAAAGGGGTGGGGGCTACACCTTC	TRBV5-4	TRBJ1-2	-	-
CATSSTSGGTDTQYF	TGTGCCACCAGCAGCACTAGCGGGGGGACAGATACGCAGTATTTT	TRBV15	TRBJ2-3	-	TRBD2
CASRKGQGAGEETQYF	TGCGCCAGCAGAAAGGGACAGGGGGCAGGGGAAGAGACCCAGTACTTC	TRBV5-1	TRBJ2-5	many	TRBD1
CASSFGGGANVLTF	TGTGCCAGCAGTTTTGGCGGGGGGGCCAACGTCCTGACTTTC	TRBV12-3/TRBV12-4	TRBJ2-6	-	-
CASSQGGQGSTYNEQFF	TGTGCCAGCAGCCAAGGGGGGCAGGGGTCTACCTACAATGAGCAGTTCTTC	TRBV4-2	TRBJ2-1	-	-
CASSWAENTEAFF	TGCGCCAGCAGCTGGGCAGAGAACACTGAAGCTTTCTTT	TRBV5-1	TRBJ1-1	-	-
CASSTPPNRNEQFF	TGTGCCAGTAGTACTCCTCCGAATAGGAATGAGCAGTTCTTC	TRBV19	TRBJ2-1	many	-
CSVIPGQGNTGELFF	TGCAGCGTTATTCCCGGACAGGGGAACACCGGGGAGCTGTTTTTT	TRBV29-1	TRBJ2-2	-	TRBD1
CSATTGWFIETQYF	TGCAGCGCTACGACAGGGTGGTTTATAGAGACCCAGTACTTC	TRBV29-1	TRBJ2-5	-	TRBD1
CASSQDRRTIYEQYF	TGCGCCAGCAGCCAGGACAGGAGGACGATCTACGAGCAGTACTTC	TRBV4-3	TRBJ2-7	-	TRBD1
CSAAPGGQAYNEQFF	TGCAGTGCCGCTCCCGGGGGACAGGCCTACAATGAGCAGTTCTTC	TRBV20-1	TRBJ2-1	-	TRBD1
CASSRGDGTGELFF	TGTGCCAGCAGCCGAGGGGATGGTACCGGGGAGCTGTTTTTT	TRBV7-3	TRBJ2-2	-	-
CASSETSGMSYEQYF	TGTGCCAGCAGTGAGACCAGCGGGATGAGCTACGAGCAGTACTTC	TRBV25-1	TRBJ2-7	-	TRBD2
CASSYLRGSSYNSPLHF	TGTGCCAGCAGTTACTTGAGGGGAAGCTCCTATAATTCACCCCTCCACTTT	TRBV6-5	TRBJ1-6	once	-
CASSLTSGNQPQHF	TGTGCCAGCAGTTTGACGTCAGGGAATCAGCCCCAGCATTTT	TRBV12-3/TRBV12-4	TRBJ1-5	-	-
CASSGGVATDTQYF	TGTGCCAGCAGCGGGGGGGTAGCGACAGATACGCAGTATTTT	TRBV27	TRBJ2-3	-	TRBD2
CASTLRTGMNTEAFF	TGTGCCAGCACCCTCAGAACAGGGATGAACACTGAAGCTTTCTTT	TRBV6-5	TRBJ1-1	-	-
CASSQEVLAGGYNEQFF	TGTGCCAGCAGCCAAGAGGTACTAGCGGGAGGGTACAATGAGCAGTTCTTC	TRBV14	TRBJ2-1	few	TRBD2
CATRSQTGDMNTEAFF	TGTGCCACCAGGAGCCAGACAGGGGACATGAACACTGAAGCTTTCTTT	TRBV24-1	TRBJ1-1	-	TRBD1
CASSLEGEETQYF	TGTGCCAGCAGCTTGGAAGGTGAAGAGACCCAGTACTTC	TRBV5-4	TRBJ2-5	-	-
CASTPRTVPTGELFF	TGTGCCAGCACTCCCCGGACAGTACCCACCGGGGAGCTGTTTTTT	TRBV12-3/TRBV12-4	TRBJ2-2	-	-
CSARDRQRTDTQYF	TGCAGTGCTAGAGATAGGCAGAGAACAGATACGCAGTATTTT	TRBV20-1	TRBJ2-3	few	-
CASSKTLIGQLNTGELFF	TGTGCCAGCAGCAAAACCCTGATCGGACAGTTGAACACCGGGGAGCTGTTTTTT	TRBV27	TRBJ2-2	many	-
CASSLGENQPQHF	TGCGCCAGCAGCTTGGGGGAAAATCAGCCCCAGCATTTT	TRBV5-1	TRBJ1-5	-	-
CATSALAGGIRDTQYF	TGTGCCACCAGTGCTCTAGCGGGGGGAATTCGAGATACGCAGTATTTT	TRBV24-1	TRBJ2-3	few	TRBD2
CASSLGDTVRDEQYF	TGTGCCAGCAGCTTAGGGGACACGGTCAGGGACGAGCAGTACTTC	TRBV7-2	TRBJ2-7	-	-
CSARDPYGGMNTEAFF	TGCAGTGCTAGAGACCCATACGGGGGAATGAACACTGAAGCTTTCTTT	TRBV20-1	TRBJ1-1	-	-
CASSFPSDRTGAYEQYF	TGTGCCAGCAGCTTTCCCTCGGACAGGACGGGGGCCTACGAGCAGTACTTC	TRBV7-9	TRBJ2-7	many	-
CASSPLPSSYNEQFF	TGTGCCAGCTCACCCCTCCCAAGCTCCTACAATGAGCAGTTCTTC	TRBV18	TRBJ2-1	many	-
CASSVEGTGVTEAFF	TGTGCCAGCAGTGTTGAGGGGACAGGGGTCACTGAAGCTTTCTTT	TRBV2	TRBJ1-1	few	TRBD1
CAWTGLDTYYEQYF	TGTGCCTGGACGGGACTAGATACCTACTACGAGCAGTACTTC	TRBV30	TRBJ2-7	few	TRBD2
CASSVGGAEGETQYF	TGTGCCAGCAGCGTAGGAGGGGCGGAGGGCGAGACCCAGTACTTC	TRBV9	TRBJ2-5	once	-
CASSLRDLTGELFF	TGTGCCAGCAGCTTGCGGGACTTGACCGGGGAGCTGTTTTTT	TRBV7-3	TRBJ2-2	few	-
CASSQDWGRTTDTQYF	TGCGCCAGCAGCCAAGATTGGGGCAGAACCACAGATACGCAGTATTTT	TRBV4-3	TRBJ2-3	few	-
CASSFGLGSYEQYF	TGTGCCAGCAGCTTTGGCCTAGGGAGTTACGAGCAGTACTTC	TRBV7-2	TRBJ2-7	-	-